These T cell receptor beta chains were read from a single sample in a study of technical replicates of blood from a handful of donors. Repertoires were generated with immunoSEQ multiplex PCR, while TCRdb's copy carries only in-frame clones and drops some. Seen here are 11,000 to 15,000 clones, approximately 88% observed once, and the top ten hold 8% to 11%. Sample: PBMCs. The receptors here all came from a human donor in good health. Each CDR3 is given with its conserved first and last residue. The D gene is left open where the match is weak. Some rows have no size entry. The others give once, few or many, or a class for an expanded clone.

J gene,D gene,clone size,V gene,CDR3 protein,CDR3 DNA
TRBJ2-6,TRBD1,-,TRBV28,CASSGGPGTGSLGANVLTF,TGTGCCAGCAGTGGGGGGCCCGGGACAGGATCCCTTGGGGCCAACGTCCTGACTTTC
TRBJ2-2,-,-,TRBV5-6,CASSRAGSDTGELFF,TGTGCCAGCAGCCGTGCGGGATCCGACACCGGGGAGCTGTTTTTT
TRBJ2-7,-,-,TRBV19,CASSIGGTGSYEQYF,TGTGCCAGTAGTATTGGCGGAACCGGATCCTACGAGCAGTACTTC
TRBJ2-2,-,-,TRBV5-1,CASSLVTGNVGGELFF,TGCGCCAGCAGCCTCGTTACGGGAAACGTGGGCGGGGAGCTGTTTTTT
TRBJ1-2,-,-,TRBV6-5,CASQYNTNYGYTF,TGTGCCAGCCAGTATAATACTAACTATGGCTACACCTTC
TRBJ2-3,TRBD2,-,TRBV7-3,CASSLGGSGTDTQYF,TGTGCCAGCAGCTTAGGCGGGAGCGGCACAGATACGCAGTATTTT
TRBJ1-1,TRBD1,-,TRBV18,CASSPPTGTGNTEAFF,TGTGCCAGCTCACCACCTACCGGGACAGGGAACACTGAAGCTTTCTTT
TRBJ1-1,-,-,TRBV28,CASSPGGVGTEAFF,TGTGCCAGCAGCCCGGGGGGGGTTGGCACTGAAGCTTTCTTT
TRBJ2-1,TRBD2,-,TRBV7-7,CASSPFREGSYNEQFF,TGTGCCAGCAGTCCTTTTCGGGAGGGCTCCTACAATGAGCAGTTCTTC
TRBJ2-1,TRBD2,-,TRBV11-2,CASSLIPSGSDEQFF,TGTGCCAGCAGCTTAATCCCTAGCGGGAGCGATGAGCAGTTCTTC
TRBJ2-7,TRBD2,-,TRBV25-1,CASSGFPTSGSIYEQYF,TGTGCCAGCAGTGGATTCCCGACTAGCGGGAGTATCTACGAGCAGTACTTC
TRBJ1-4,TRBD1,once,TRBV11-2,CASSFRTGMREKLFF,TGTGCCAGCAGCTTCCGGACAGGGATGAGGGAAAAACTGTTTTTT
TRBJ2-7,-,-,TRBV4-2,CASSQAPDSGYEQYF,TGTGCCAGCAGCCAAGCCCCGGACTCTGGATACGAGCAGTACTTC
TRBJ2-2,-,-,TRBV6-1,CASSAEGGRNTGELFF,TGTGCCAGCAGTGCCGAAGGGGGTCGGAACACCGGGGAGCTGTTTTTT
TRBJ1-5,-,-,TRBV19,CASSSGTTIYQPQHF,TGTGCCAGTAGTAGTGGGACAACGATTTATCAGCCCCAGCATTTT
TRBJ2-7,TRBD1,-,TRBV13,CASSRGQGTYEQYF,TGTGCCAGCAGCCGAGGACAGGGAACCTACGAGCAGTACTTC
TRBJ2-3,TRBD2,-,TRBV5-4,CASSSQAGEDTQYF,TGTGCCAGCAGCTCCCAGGCGGGAGAAGATACGCAGTATTTT
TRBJ2-7,-,-,TRBV5-1,CASSGVISYEQYF,TGCGCCAGCAGCGGAGTAATTTCCTACGAGCAGTACTTC
TRBJ1-4,-,-,TRBV7-3,CASSRVSNEKLFF,TGTGCCAGCAGCCGGGTCTCTAATGAAAAACTGTTTTTT
TRBJ2-3,-,-,TRBV5-1,CASSLGTDSIADTQYF,TGCGCCAGCAGCTTGGGAACGGACAGTATAGCAGATACGCAGTATTTT
TRBJ1-2,TRBD1,-,TRBV28,CASSRGLGTGSGYTF,TGTGCCAGCAGTCGGGGGCTAGGGACAGGGTCTGGCTACACCTTC
TRBJ2-7,-,-,TRBV25-1,CASSGIALARGFYEQYF,TGTGCCAGCAGTGGAATCGCGTTAGCGCGAGGATTCTACGAGCAGTACTTC
TRBJ2-7,-,-,TRBV10-1,CASSYSSYEQYF,TGCGCCAGCAGTTACAGCTCCTACGAGCAGTACTTC
TRBJ2-7,-,-,TRBV6-6,CASSVYTGGTYEQYF,TGTGCCAGCAGTGTATACACCGGAGGGACCTACGAGCAGTACTTC
TRBJ2-5,-,once,TRBV19,CASSSEETQYF,TGTGCCAGTAGTTCTGAGGAGACCCAGTACTTC
TRBJ2-1,-,-,TRBV5-1,CASSLTGAAYNEQFF,TGCGCCAGCAGCTTGACGGGAGCAGCCTACAATGAGCAGTTCTTC
TRBJ2-6,-,-,TRBV27,CASSSSGLAGTTSGANVLTF,-
TRBJ1-3,-,once,TRBV27,CASSLEFSGNTIYF,TGTGCCAGCAGCCTCGAGTTTTCTGGAAACACCATATATTTT
TRBJ2-5,-,-,TRBV28,CASSLWGAMETQYF,TGTGCCAGCAGTTTATGGGGGGCTATGGAGACCCAGTACTTC
TRBJ1-1,-,few,TRBV6-5,CASSYGPGRGAFF,TGTGCCAGCAGTTACGGCCCCGGCCGGGGAGCTTTCTTT
TRBJ2-7,-,-,TRBV5-1,CASSLDVSTYEQYF,TGCGCCAGCAGCTTGGACGTGAGTACCTACGAGCAGTACTTC
TRBJ2-3,-,once,TRBV5-1,CASSLSGGIGTDTQYF,TGCGCCAGCAGCTTGTCTGGCGGGATCGGCACAGATACGCAGTATTTT
TRBJ2-7,TRBD1,-,TRBV19,CASQASSTGSGEQYF,TGTGCCAGTCAAGCCAGCTCGACAGGGTCTGGCGAGCAGTACTTC
TRBJ1-2,-,-,TRBV2,CASSELGSFYGYTF,TGTGCCAGCAGTGAACTGGGCAGCTTCTATGGCTACACCTTC
TRBJ1-1,-,-,TRBV30,CAWVINTEAFF,TGTGCCTGGGTAATAAACACTGAAGCTTTCTTT
TRBJ2-1,TRBD2,-,TRBV5-1,CASSLGGLVYNEQFF,TGCGCCAGCAGCTTGGGGGGACTAGTCTACAATGAGCAGTTCTTC
TRBJ1-5,TRBD1,-,TRBV6-1,CASSEHAGGNNQPQHF,TGTGCCAGCAGTGAACACGCAGGGGGCAACAATCAGCCCCAGCATTTT
TRBJ1-4,TRBD1,-,TRBV5-5,CASSETGVHEKLFF,TGTGCCAGCAGCGAAACAGGGGTGCATGAAAAACTGTTTTTT
TRBJ2-7,-,-,TRBV6-5,CASSYGPSTYEQYF,TGTGCCAGCAGTTATGGGCCGTCGACCTACGAGCAGTACTTC
TRBJ2-2,-,-,TRBV7-8,CASSLSGGDTGELFF,TGTGCCAGCAGCTTATCCGGCGGAGACACCGGGGAGCTGTTTTTT
TRBJ2-7,TRBD2,-,TRBV2,CASSSQTPGVAGGDEQYF,TGTGCCAGCAGTTCCCAAACCCCCGGGGTAGCGGGAGGGGACGAGCAGTACTTC